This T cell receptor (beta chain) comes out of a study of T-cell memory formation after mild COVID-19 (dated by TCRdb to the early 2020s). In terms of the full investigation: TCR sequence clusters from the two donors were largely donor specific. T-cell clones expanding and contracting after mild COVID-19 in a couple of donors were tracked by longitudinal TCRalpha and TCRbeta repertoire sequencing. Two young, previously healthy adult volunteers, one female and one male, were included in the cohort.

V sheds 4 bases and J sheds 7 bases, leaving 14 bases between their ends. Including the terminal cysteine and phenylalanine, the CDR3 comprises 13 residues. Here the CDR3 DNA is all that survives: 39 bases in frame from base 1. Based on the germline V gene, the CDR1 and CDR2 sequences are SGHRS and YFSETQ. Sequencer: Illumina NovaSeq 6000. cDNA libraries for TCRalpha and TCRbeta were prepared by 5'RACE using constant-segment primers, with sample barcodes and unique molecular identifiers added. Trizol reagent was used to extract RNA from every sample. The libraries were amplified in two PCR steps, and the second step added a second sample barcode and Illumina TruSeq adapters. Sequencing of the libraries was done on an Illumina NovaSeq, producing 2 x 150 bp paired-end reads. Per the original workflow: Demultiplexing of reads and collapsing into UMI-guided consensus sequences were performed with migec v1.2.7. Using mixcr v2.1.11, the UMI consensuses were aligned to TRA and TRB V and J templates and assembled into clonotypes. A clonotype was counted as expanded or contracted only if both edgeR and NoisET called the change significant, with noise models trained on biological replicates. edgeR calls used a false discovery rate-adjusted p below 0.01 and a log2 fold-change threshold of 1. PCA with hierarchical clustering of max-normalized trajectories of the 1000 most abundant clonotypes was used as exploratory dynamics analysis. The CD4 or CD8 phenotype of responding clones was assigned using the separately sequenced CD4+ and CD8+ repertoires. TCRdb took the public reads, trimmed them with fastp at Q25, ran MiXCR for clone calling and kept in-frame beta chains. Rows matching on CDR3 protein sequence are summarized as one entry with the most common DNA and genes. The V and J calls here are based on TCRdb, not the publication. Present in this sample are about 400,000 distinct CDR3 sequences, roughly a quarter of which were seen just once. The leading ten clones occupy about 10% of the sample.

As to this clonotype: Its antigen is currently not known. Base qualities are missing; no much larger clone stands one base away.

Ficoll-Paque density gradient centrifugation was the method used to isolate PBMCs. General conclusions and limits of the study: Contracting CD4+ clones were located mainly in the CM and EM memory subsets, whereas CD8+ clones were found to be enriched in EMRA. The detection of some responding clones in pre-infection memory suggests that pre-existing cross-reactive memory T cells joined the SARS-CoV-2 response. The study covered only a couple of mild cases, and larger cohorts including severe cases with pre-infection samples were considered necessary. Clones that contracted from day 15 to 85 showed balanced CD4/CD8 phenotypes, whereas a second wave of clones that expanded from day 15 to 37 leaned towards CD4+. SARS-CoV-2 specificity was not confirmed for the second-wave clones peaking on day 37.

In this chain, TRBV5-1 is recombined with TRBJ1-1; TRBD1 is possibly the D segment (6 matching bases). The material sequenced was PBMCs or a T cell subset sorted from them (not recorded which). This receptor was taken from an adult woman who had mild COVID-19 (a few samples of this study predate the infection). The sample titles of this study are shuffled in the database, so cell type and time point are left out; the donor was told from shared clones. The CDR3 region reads CASSQIPDSEAFF. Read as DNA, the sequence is TGCGCCAGCAGCCAAATTCCGGACAGTGAAGCTTTCTTT.